The 7 T cell receptor beta chains below come from one sample, sequenced in a study of T cell repertoires in cytomegalovirus infection. No antigen has been identified for these receptors. TCRdb re-called the reads with MiXCR, one entry per CDR3 protein. This table holds roughly 350,000 distinct CDR3 sequences, nearly 35% found once. This specimen was cultured PBMCs, taken from culture after CMV antigen stimulation. The receptors shown here come from a human donor in good health (CMV status not recorded). Some clones in this sample may be carry-over from other donors' samples.

This clonotype was detected only a few times. The genes are TRBV10-3 and TRBJ2-2; tentative D call: TRBD2 (5 bases). Between the trimmed V and J ends, which lost 8 bases and 9 bases, there was a span of 16 bases. Per germline, CDR1 ENHRY and CDR2 SYGVKD. This CDR3 has 13 amino acids. DNA for the CDR3: TGTGCCATCGCCCTCGAGGGCCGGAGGGAGCTGTTTTTT. Translation gives CAIALEGRRELFF.

The sample holds many counts of this clonotype. This chain uses TRBV7-8 with TRBJ1-2, with TRBD1 matching over 10 bases. The V segment lost 1 base and the J segment 4 bases; nucleotides outside the gene matches: 3. The CDR3 loop spans 15 amino acids. The germline CDR1 and CDR2 sequences are SGHVS and FQNEAQ. CDR3 residues: CASSLGDRGGYGYTF. As DNA, the CDR3 is TGTGCCAGCAGCTTAGGGGACAGGGGCGGCTATGGCTACACCTTC.

The chain combines TRBV12-3 or TRBV12-4 with TRBJ1-2; 10 nucleotides agree with TRBD1. Losses at the gene ends were 6 bases for V and 7 bases for J; bases not matched to a gene: 14. This CDR3 region has 16 residues. CDR3 sequence (DNA): TGTGCCAGCAGGAAGACCGGACAGGGGGGATTTGGTGGCTACACCTTC. Translation: CASRKTGQGGFGGYTF.

In this sample, this clonotype turned up a few times. The chain links TRBV4-3 to TRBJ2-1, with 10 nucleotides matching TRBD2. Trimming cost V 3 bases and J 4 bases; bases outside gene matches: 12. The CDR3 contains 18 residues. Germline assignment: CDR1 LGHNA and CDR2 YSLEER. CDR3 sequence reads: CASSHQPPGLASYNEQFF. For the CDR3, the DNA is TGCGCCAGCAGCCACCAACCCCCGGGACTAGCGTCTTACAATGAGCAGTTCTTC.

This sequence joins TRBV15 and TRBJ1-2; 8 bases fit TRBD1. The trim removed 1 base at V and 8 bases at J, leaving 3 bases unmatched. Looked up from germline, CDR1 is LNHNV and CDR2 is YYDKDF (reference sequence). This CDR3 spans 13 amino acids. The CDR3 loop is CATSRGTGSGYTF. The CDR3 DNA reads TGTGCCACCAGCAGAGGGACAGGGAGCGGCTACACCTTC.

This clonotype was counted a few times. The chain has TRBV7-9 and TRBJ2-7, with D unclear. Trimming removed 4 bases at V and 4 bases at J, with 17 bases between. Germline V CDR1 and CDR2: SEHNR, FQNEAQ (reference sequence). This CDR3 region has 15 residues. Here the CDR3 DNA reads TGTGCCAGCAGCTGGCTAGACGGGCGCGGATACGAGCAGTACTTC. This encodes CASSWLDGRGYEQYF.

This clonotype has just one count. The chain recombines TRBV20-1 with TRBJ2-5; the D is unclear. The CDR3 is 12 amino acids. V dropped 0 bases and J dropped 5 bases, with 7 bases sitting between them. The germline gives CDR1 DFQATT, CDR2 SNEGSKA (reference sequence). Here the CDR3 reads CSARESGETQYF. CDR3 in DNA: TGCAGTGCTAGAGAGTCCGGGGAGACCCAGTACTTC.